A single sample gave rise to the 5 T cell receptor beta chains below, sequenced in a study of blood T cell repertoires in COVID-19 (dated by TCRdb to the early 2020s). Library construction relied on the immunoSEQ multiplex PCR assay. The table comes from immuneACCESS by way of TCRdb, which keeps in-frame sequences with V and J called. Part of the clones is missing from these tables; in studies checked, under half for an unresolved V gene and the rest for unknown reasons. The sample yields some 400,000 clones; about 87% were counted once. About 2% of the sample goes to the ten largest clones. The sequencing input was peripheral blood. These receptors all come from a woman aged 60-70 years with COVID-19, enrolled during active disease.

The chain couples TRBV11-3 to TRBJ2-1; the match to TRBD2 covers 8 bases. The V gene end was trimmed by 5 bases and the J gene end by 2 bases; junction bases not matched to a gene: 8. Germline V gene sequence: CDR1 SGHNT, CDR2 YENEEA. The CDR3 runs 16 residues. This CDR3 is CASSTGGGGPYNEQFF. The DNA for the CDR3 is TGTGCCAGCAGCACCGGTGGCGGGGGGCCCTACAATGAGCAGTTCTTC.

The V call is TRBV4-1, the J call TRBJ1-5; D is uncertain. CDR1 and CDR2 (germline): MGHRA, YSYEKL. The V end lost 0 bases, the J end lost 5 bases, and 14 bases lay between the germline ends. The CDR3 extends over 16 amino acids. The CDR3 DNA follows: TGCGCCAGCAGCCAAGATCAGGAAGTTCGGTATCAGCCCCAGCATTTT. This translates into CASSQDQEVRYQPQHF.

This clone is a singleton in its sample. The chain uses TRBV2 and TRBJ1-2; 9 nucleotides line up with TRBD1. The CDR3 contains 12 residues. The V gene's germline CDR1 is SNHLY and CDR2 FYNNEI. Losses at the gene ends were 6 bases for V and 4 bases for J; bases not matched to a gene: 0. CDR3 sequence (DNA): TGTGCCAGCAGGGGACAGGGCTATGGCTACACCTTC. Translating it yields CASRGQGYGYTF. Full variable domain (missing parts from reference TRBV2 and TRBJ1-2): EPEVTQTPSHQVTQMGQEVILRCVPISNHLYFYWYRQILGQKVEFLVSFYNNEISEKSEIFDDQFSVERPDGSNFTLKIRSTKLEDSAMYFCASRGQGYGYTFGSGTRLTVV.

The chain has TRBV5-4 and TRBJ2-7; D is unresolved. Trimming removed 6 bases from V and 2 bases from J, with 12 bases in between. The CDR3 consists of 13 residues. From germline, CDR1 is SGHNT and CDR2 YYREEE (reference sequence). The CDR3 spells CASTIDTTYEQYF. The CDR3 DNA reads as TGTGCCAGCACCATAGACACGACCTACGAGCAGTACTTC.

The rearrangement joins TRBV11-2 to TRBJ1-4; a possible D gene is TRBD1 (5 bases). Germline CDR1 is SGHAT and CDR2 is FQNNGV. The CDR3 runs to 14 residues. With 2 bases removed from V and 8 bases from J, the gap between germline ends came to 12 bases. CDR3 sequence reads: CASSLIGVGEKLFF. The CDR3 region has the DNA TGTGCCAGCAGCTTAATAGGGGTAGGGGAAAAACTGTTTTTT.